This is a list of T cell receptor beta chains from one sample in a study of human T cells and chemical hapten exposure. TCRdb re-called the RACE reads through MiXCR, storing one row per CDR3 protein. The table lists approximately 320,000 distinct CDR3 sequences, 5.5% of them singletons. The sample was whole blood, taken in connection with sensitization to the hapten diphenylcyclopropenone (DPC). These receptors were collected from a woman under 30 with alopecia areata. Some clones in this sample may be carry-over from other donors' samples. CDR3s include the opening cysteine and the closing phenylalanine or tryptophan. The D gene is left open where the match is weak.

J | length | D | V | CDR3
TRBJ2-4 | 14 | - | TRBV12-3/TRBV12-4 | CASSPGFSKNIQYF
TRBJ2-2 | 17 | - | TRBV5-4 | CASSQHLPEGFTGELFF
TRBJ2-3 | 15 | - | TRBV7-3 | CASSLTVDRTDTQYF
TRBJ1-3 | 14 | TRBD1 | TRBV18 | CASSAGQAGNTIYF
TRBJ2-7 | 14 | - | TRBV12-3/TRBV12-4 | CASSFGGLSHEQYF
TRBJ2-7 | 12 | - | TRBV7-9 | CASSLDYREQYF
TRBJ1-5 | 17 | TRBD1 | TRBV28 | CASSFPRTGTSNQPQHF
TRBJ1-1 | 13 | - | TRBV10-2 | CASKATVNTEAFF
TRBJ2-1 | 13 | TRBD2 | TRBV29-1 | CSVGLAGYNEQFF
TRBJ2-7 | 14 | - | TRBV3-1 | CASSQVVDGHEQYF
TRBJ1-4 | 15 | - | TRBV4-3 | CASSRTGTTNEKLFF
TRBJ2-1 | 13 | TRBD1 | TRBV6-6 | CASTPDRDNEQFF
TRBJ2-3 | 16 | TRBD2 | TRBV10-3 | CATSKGSGGSTDTQYF
TRBJ1-5 | 15 | TRBD1 | TRBV15 | CATSRGDRGNQPQHF
TRBJ2-2 | 16 | - | TRBV29-1 | CSVVWLSNTNTGELFF
TRBJ2-3 | 13 | TRBD2 | TRBV13 | CASSPGLEDTQYF
TRBJ1-2 | 16 | - | TRBV7-8 | CASTLAGSVPNYGYTF
TRBJ2-1 | 14 | TRBD2 | TRBV6-2/TRBV6-3 | CASSQGTTYNEQFF
TRBJ1-6 | 16 | TRBD1 | TRBV20-1 | CSTRRRVTGGVSPLHF
TRBJ2-5 | 11 | - | TRBV29-1 | CSVDFRGTQYF
TRBJ1-5 | 16 | - | TRBV10-2 | CASSDWGDGSNQPQHF
TRBJ2-2 | 16 | TRBD2 | TRBV29-1 | CSVPKRAGGPPGELFF
TRBJ1-6 | 16 | - | TRBV20-1 | CSARVLGAVRNSPLHF
TRBJ1-5 | 14 | - | TRBV20-1 | CSARTDYSNQPQHF
TRBJ2-4 | 13 | - | TRBV6-4 | CASSDSRTNIQYF
TRBJ1-2 | 15 | TRBD1 | TRBV29-1 | CSVAGGSPPGYGYTF
TRBJ1-1 | 16 | TRBD1 | TRBV13 | CASSLRAGGAYTEAFF
TRBJ1-1 | 12 | - | TRBV5-4 | CASSSPNTEAFF
TRBJ1-6 | 15 | - | TRBV5-5 | CASSLGGYYNSPLHF
TRBJ2-3 | 12 | - | TRBV27 | CASSNSTDTQYF
TRBJ1-5 | 13 | TRBD1 | TRBV11-2 | CASSPRQGQPQHF
TRBJ2-3 | 13 | - | TRBV5-1 | CASSSGTPDTQYF
TRBJ2-5 | 15 | TRBD2 | TRBV3-1 | CASSQGVAGGETQYF
TRBJ1-6 | 14 | - | TRBV12-3/TRBV12-4 | CASSWTARNSPLHF
TRBJ2-2 | 12 | - | TRBV19 | CASRDVPGELFF
TRBJ2-3 | 15 | - | TRBV2 | CASSEARDLPDTQYF
TRBJ2-5 | 16 | - | TRBV5-1 | CASSLAPGLAEETQYF
TRBJ1-3 | 12 | - | TRBV20-1 | CSAGISGNTIYF
TRBJ2-1 | 16 | TRBD1 | TRBV20-1 | CSASHLGGQGFDEQFF
TRBJ1-1 | 13 | - | TRBV5-1 | CASSPQPSPEAFF
TRBJ2-5 | 18 | TRBD2 | TRBV27 | CASRARGTSGTYQETQYF
TRBJ1-5 | 14 | TRBD1 | TRBV20-1 | CSAPGQPDNQPQHF